The 19 T cell receptor beta chains reported below all come from one sample, sequenced in a study of blood T cell repertoires in COVID-19. Only in-frame clones appear in the TCRdb table, and some are missing; sequencing was by immunoSEQ multiplex PCR. The table lists roughly 260,000 clones, approximately 89% of them singletons. Sequenced input: peripheral blood. The receptors were sampled from a woman aged 45-65 years with acute or convalescent COVID-19.

V gene TRBV19 combines with J gene TRBJ1-5, with 7 bases identical to TRBD1. The germline V gene has CDR1 LNHDA and CDR2 SQIVND (reference sequence). The junction had 8 bases not matched to a gene; V was cut back by 4 bases and J by 2 bases. The CDR3 covers 16 residues. The CDR3 DNA follows: TGTGCCAGTAGTACGGCAGGGGGAAATGGCAATCAGCCCCAGCATTTT. This codes for CASSTAGGNGNQPQHF.

CDR3 protein: CATSAADRPYNEQFF. The CDR3 nucleotides are TGTGCCACCAGCGCCGCGGACAGGCCCTACAATGAGCAGTTCTTC. V and J are TRBV24-1 and TRBJ2-1; 7 nucleotides agree with TRBD1. CDR3 length equals 15 residues. J gave up 2 bases and V 7 bases, and 7 bases lay outside the gene matches. Germline V gives CDR1 KGHDR, CDR2 SFDVKD.

This chain links TRBV18 with TRBJ1-5, with 8 bases aligning to TRBD1. CDR1 is KGHSH, CDR2 LQKENI, per germline. Unmatched junction bases numbered 4, after V lost 3 bases and J lost 3 bases. The CDR3 length is 15 residues. The CDR3 is CASSPRTGNNQPQHF. The CDR3 region has the DNA TGTGCCAGCTCACCCCGGACAGGGAACAATCAGCCCCAGCATTTT.

This sequence joins TRBV11-3 and TRBJ1-6; 11 nucleotides line up with TRBD1. V was pared by 5 bases and J by 9 bases, with 6 bases of the junction left unmatched. The CDR3 covers 15 residues. Germline V lookup: CDR1 SGHNT, CDR2 YENEEA. The CDR3 loop is CASSAGQGAGSPLHF. The CDR3 nucleotides are TGTGCCAGCAGCGCAGGACAGGGGGCGGGTTCACCCCTCCACTTT.

This clone has only one observation. The V call is TRBV6-5, the J call TRBJ2-7; 13 bases are shared with TRBD2. This CDR3 comprises 15 residues. J lost 3 bases, V lost 6 bases, and 5 bases had no gene match. The germline CDR1 and CDR2 sequences are MNHEY and SVGAGI. The CDR3 DNA reads as TGTGCCAGCAGACTAGCGGGAGGGCCGGGCTACGAGCAGTACTTC. It is translated as CASRLAGGPGYEQYF.

V is TRBV15 and J is TRBJ1-2; D possibly corresponds to TRBD1 (6 bases). V dropped 3 bases and J dropped 4 bases, with 9 bases sitting between them. Per germline, CDR1 LNHNV and CDR2 YYDKDF (reference sequence). The CDR3 is made up of 13 amino acids. This CDR3 reads CATSSQGGYGYTF. CDR3 nucleotides: TGTGCCACCAGCAGTCAAGGGGGCTATGGCTACACCTTC.

The rearrangement joins TRBV19 to TRBJ1-4; the match to TRBD1 covers 7 bases. V shed 4 bases and J 6 bases; nucleotides not matched to a gene: 5. Germline lookup yields CDR1 LNHDA and CDR2 SQIVND (reference sequence). CDR3 length equals 14 residues. The chain's CDR3 is CASSTNRGYEKLFF. In nucleotides, the CDR3 is TGTGCCAGTAGTACCAACAGGGGATATGAAAAACTGTTTTTT.

The DNA for the CDR3 is TGTGCCAGCAGTTATTCGACTAGTAGCCACAATGAGCAGTTCTTC. It translates to CASSYSTSSHNEQFF. This rearrangement joins TRBV6-2 or TRBV6-3 to TRBJ2-1; D possibly corresponds to TRBD2 (6 bases). The germline V gene encodes CDR1 MNHEY and CDR2 SVGEGT. The CDR3 runs to 15 residues. The ends were cut back, 3 bases at V and 5 bases at J, with 14 bases in the middle.

CDR3 in amino acids: CATSGLAGLEQFF. The CDR3 coding sequence is TGTGCCACCAGTGGGCTAGCGGGACTTGAACAGTTCTTC. The chain joins TRBV24-1 to TRBJ2-1; TRBD2 matches 9 bases. CDR1 and CDR2 (germline): KGHDR, SFDVKD. The junction had 8 bases not matched to a gene; V was cut back by 5 bases and J by 13 bases. CDR3 length equals 13 residues.

J is TRBJ1-2 and V is TRBV15; the D gene is possibly TRBD1 (6 bases). This CDR3 region has 11 residues. The V gene's germline CDR1 is LNHNV and CDR2 YYDKDF (reference sequence). The V gene lost 8 bases and the J gene lost 5 bases, with 9 bases spanning the gap. The CDR3 sequence is CATGGGYGYTF. The DNA for the CDR3 is TGTGCCACCGGGGGCGGGTATGGCTACACCTTC. Using reference TRBV15 and TRBJ1-2 for the parts outside the CDR3, the full variable domain is DAMVIQNPRYQVTQFGKPVTLSCSQTLNHNVMYWYQQKSSQAPKLLFHYYDKDFNNEADTPDNFQSRRPNTSFCFLDIRSPGLGDTAMYLCATGGGYGYTFGSGTRLTVV.

V usage is TRBV5-4 and J usage is TRBJ2-3, with 7 bases lining up with TRBD1. J lost 6 bases, V lost 9 bases, and 16 bases had no gene match. Looked up from germline, CDR1 is SGHNT and CDR2 is YYREEE (reference sequence). CDR3 length: 15 amino acids. CDR3 sequence: CATEGGAVTMDTQYF. The CDR3 DNA is TGTGCCACCGAAGGGGGCGCCGTAACAATGGATACGCAGTATTTT.

J is TRBJ1-1 and V is TRBV2, with 7 bases fitting TRBD1. This CDR3 is 15 amino acids long. V was clipped by 3 bases and J by 6 bases; unmatched bases: 10. Germline values: CDR1 SNHLY, CDR2 FYNNEI. This CDR3 is CASSDVVQGLPEAFF. CDR3 nucleotide sequence: TGTGCCAGCAGTGATGTCGTACAGGGGCTCCCTGAAGCTTTCTTT.

The V gene is TRBV10-3, the J gene TRBJ2-2, with TRBD2 matching over 11 bases. CDR1 ENHRY and CDR2 SYGVKD come from the germline V gene. V was pared by 5 bases and J by 5 bases, with 7 bases of the junction left unmatched. The CDR3 totals 16 residues. The CDR3: CAISFSGRANTGELFF. CDR3 nucleotide sequence: TGTGCCATCAGTTTTAGCGGGAGGGCCAATACCGGGGAGCTGTTTTTT.

V gene TRBV30 combines with J gene TRBJ2-1; 9 bases line up with TRBD2. Trimming removed 2 bases from V and 2 bases from J; junction bases left unmatched: 7. The germline V gene has CDR1 GTSNPN and CDR2 SVGIG (reference sequence). The CDR3 extends over 16 amino acids. The CDR3 coding sequence is TGTGCCTGGAGTCCTGGGGGCGGGAGGGCCTACAATGAGCAGTTCTTC. Its protein product is CAWSPGGGRAYNEQFF.

The J gene is TRBJ1-2, the V gene TRBV28; D unclear. V shed 8 bases and J shed 4 bases, with 14 bases lying between them. Germline V gene sequence: CDR1 MDHEN, CDR2 SYDVKM. The CDR3 is 13 residues long. CDR3 nucleotide sequence: TGTGCCAGCGCCGGGGTCGGGATCTATGGCTACACCTTC. This encodes CASAGVGIYGYTF.

The V call is TRBV7-2, the J call TRBJ2-1; D may be TRBD1 (5 bases). Germline lookup yields CDR1 SGHTA and CDR2 FQGNSA. CDR3 length: 11 amino acids. V shed 4 bases and J shed 10 bases, with 8 bases lying between them. CDR3 nucleotides: TGTGCCAGCAGCTGGGGCGTCGAGCAGTTCTTC. Protein: CASSWGVEQFF.

The V gene is TRBV18, the J gene TRBJ2-7; D not certain. Germline lookup yields CDR1 KGHSH and CDR2 LQKENI. The CDR3 length is 12 residues. With 1 base removed from V and 6 bases from J, the gap between germline ends came to 7 bases. CDR3 in amino acids: CASSPQNREQYF. DNA for the CDR3: TGTGCCAGCTCACCACAAAATCGCGAGCAGTACTTC. Filled out from reference TRBV18 and TRBJ2-7, the complete variable domain reads NAGVMQNPRHLVRRRGQEARLRCSPMKGHSHVYWYRQLPEEGLKFMVYLQKENIIDESGMPKERFSAEFPKEGPSILRIQQVVRGDSAAYFCASSPQNREQYFGPGTRLTVT.

This chain links TRBV7-3 with TRBJ2-3; D not resolved. CDR1 and CDR2 from the germline V gene are SGHTA and FQGTGA. Trimming pared 8 bases from V and 0 bases from J, leaving 12 bases between. CDR3 length equals 14 residues. The CDR3 bases are TGTGCCAGCGGGTTTAGCCACAGCACAGATACGCAGTATTTT. Encoded protein: CASGFSHSTDTQYF.

This clone was found once. The V call is TRBV9, the J call TRBJ2-7; weak D call: TRBD1 (5 bases). With 2 bases removed from V and 2 bases from J, the gap between germline ends came to 23 bases. This CDR3 region has 18 residues. Germline CDR1 is SGDLS and CDR2 is YYNGEE. Here the CDR3 DNA reads TGTGCCAGCAGCGTGTGGGCCCCCGTTAGACAGCCCACCTACGAGCAGTACTTC. Residues: CASSVWAPVRQPTYEQYF.